This T cell receptor (beta chain) was documented in a study of long-term antiretroviral therapy in people with HIV. Concerning this clone itself: Its antigen is not identified.

V was trimmed by 3 bases and J by 1 base, leaving 7 bases between them. Per germline, CDR1 SQVTM and CDR2 ANQGSEA. This CDR3 spans 12 amino acids. Researchers ran immunoSEQ v3.0 at survey level. TCRdb's table, derived via immunoSEQ multiplex PCR, lists solely in-frame clones and lacks some. The sample lists around 26,000 clones; around 80% were seen once. Overall study findings and caveats: Despite increasing after ART, diversity remained lower than that of transplant donor controls. Clones that expanded before ART (that is, prior to treatment) dominated the repertoire at all time points.

This sample comprised unsorted PBMCs, obtained 1.2 years after starting antiretroviral therapy. J is TRBJ2-7 and V is TRBV29-1; no reliable D call. The receptor comes from a woman in her thirties or forties with HIV. CDR3 in DNA: TGCAGCGTTGACACAGATTCCTACGAGCAGTACTTC. It encodes CSVDTDSYEQYF.